The entry below describes one TCR beta chain. Antigen unknown. The germline V gene has CDR1 MNHNY and CDR2 SVGAGI (reference sequence). Trimming shortened V by 2 bases and J by 5 bases, and 3 bases separated the two germline ends. The CDR3 loop spans 11 amino acids. The data originate from a study of long-term antiretroviral therapy in people with HIV. Whole-study results and caveats: Pre-ART clonal expansion yielded clones that dominated the repertoire at all time points. The study collected no data on ART adherence, viral resistance or therapy changes.

Each HIV participant was treated in the United States. Survey level was the resolution at which the v3.0 immunoSEQ assay ran. Sequencing set out to capture about 35,000-55,000 T-cell genomes per sample. Sequenced by immunoSEQ multiplex PCR; TCRdb stores in-frame clones only, minus some. Of about 17,000 clones listed, less than 85% are singletons. The chain joins TRBV6-6 to TRBJ2-5, with D unclear. This specimen consisted of unsorted PBMCs, obtained at the start of antiretroviral therapy. The clonotype was recovered from a man between 25 and 39 years old with HIV. The CDR3: CASSYGETQYF. The CDR3 region has the DNA TGTGCCAGCAGTTACGGGGAGACCCAGTACTTC.